The sequence of this TCR beta chain was determined in a study of blood T cell repertoires in COVID-19. The wider study: The study drew acute and convalescent COVID-19 samples from the United States, Italy and Spain.

TCRdb keeps only in-frame clones here, not all; method: immunoSEQ multiplex PCR. The sample includes about 50,000 clones, roughly 87% of them seen just once. This CDR3 spans 15 amino acids. With V trimmed by 1 base and J by 6 bases, 6 bases remained unmatched. CDR1 and CDR2 (germline): SGHRS, YFSETQ. V gene TRBV5-1 combines with J gene TRBJ2-2, with 7 bases that match TRBD1. The sequence derives from a man aged 45-65 years with active COVID-19. The sequenced sample consisted of peripheral blood. The CDR3 here is CASSLSRGYPGELFF. CDR3 nucleotide sequence: TGCGCCAGCAGCTTGAGCAGGGGGTATCCCGGGGAGCTGTTTTTT.